Described below is a single TCR beta chain sequence and its context. This record belongs to a study of T cell changes during pregnancy in multiple sclerosis. The repertoire was sequenced with immunoSEQ multiplex PCR; TCRdb's copy has only in-frame clones and lacks some. Seen here are 50,000 to 55,000 clones, about 93% observed once, and the top ten hold around 0.49%. In germline, CDR1 is MNHEY, CDR2 SVGAGI. The CDR3 is made up of 14 amino acids. Unmatched junction bases numbered 6, after V lost 6 bases and J lost 8 bases. The sequence was obtained from a female donor with multiple sclerosis, enrolled in a pregnancy study. The rearrangement uses TRBV6-5 and TRBJ2-2, with 10 bases aligning to TRBD1. The sample here was CD4+ T cells from peripheral blood mononuclear cells, taken in the third trimester of pregnancy. The CDR3 protein is CASSRQGAPGELFF. CDR3 nucleotides: TGTGCCAGCAGCCGACAGGGGGCTCCTGGGGAGCTGTTTTTT.